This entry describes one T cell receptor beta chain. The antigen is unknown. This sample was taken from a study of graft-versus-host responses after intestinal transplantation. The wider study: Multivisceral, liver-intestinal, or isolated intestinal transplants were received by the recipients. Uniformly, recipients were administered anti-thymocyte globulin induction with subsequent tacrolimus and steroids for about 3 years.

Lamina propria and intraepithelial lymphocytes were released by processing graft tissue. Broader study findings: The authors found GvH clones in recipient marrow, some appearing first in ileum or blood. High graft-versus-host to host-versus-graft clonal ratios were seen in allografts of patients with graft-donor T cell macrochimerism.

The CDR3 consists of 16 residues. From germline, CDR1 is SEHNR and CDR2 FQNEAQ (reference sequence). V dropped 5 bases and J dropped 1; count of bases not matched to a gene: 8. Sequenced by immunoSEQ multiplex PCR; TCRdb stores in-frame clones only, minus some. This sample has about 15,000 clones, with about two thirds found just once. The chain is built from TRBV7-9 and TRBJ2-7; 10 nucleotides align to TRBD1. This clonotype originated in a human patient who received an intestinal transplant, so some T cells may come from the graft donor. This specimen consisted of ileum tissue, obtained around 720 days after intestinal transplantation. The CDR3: CASSATGGAVSYEQYF. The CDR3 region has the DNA TGTGCCAGCAGCGCGACAGGGGGCGCGGTGTCCTACGAGCAGTACTTC.